This TCR beta chain appears in the sequencing data of a study of beta chain features in type 1 diabetes. This clone turned up a few times. The identical CDR3 is also encoded by other nucleotide sequences in the sample. cDNA synthesis used the whole RNA isolate, giving expressed TCRB sequences. This table comes from immunoSEQ multiplex PCR, and its TCRdb copy is limited to in-frame clones, with some not included. The table shows about 210,000 clones, with about a tenth occurring only once. V lost 3 bases and J lost 2; bases outside the gene matches: 2. The CDR3 totals 14 residues. CDR1 SGHTA and CDR2 FQGNSA come from the germline V gene.

V gene TRBV7-2 combines with J gene TRBJ2-3; 7 bases align to TRBD1. This TCR came from a man between 18 and 35 years old in good health. Sequencing was done on a sample of central memory CD4+ T cells from blood. CDR3 coding DNA: TGTGCCAGCAGCTTGGACAGGATCACAGATACGCAGTATTTT. Translation gives CASSLDRITDTQYF.